Listed here are 9 T cell receptor beta chains from one sample, sequenced in a study of blood T cell repertoires in COVID-19. Libraries were prepared by immunoSEQ multiplex PCR; TCRdb keeps only in-frame clonotypes and omits some of them. The sample shows roughly 230,000 clones, roughly 81% of them seen only once. Sequenced material: peripheral blood. The receptors were gathered from a man aged 40-49 years with acute or convalescent COVID-19.

The chain has TRBV2 and TRBJ2-1; the match to TRBD1 covers 8 bases. V was pared by 6 bases and J by 3 bases, with 7 bases of the junction left unmatched. There are 15 residues in the CDR3. Germline V lookup: CDR1 SNHLY, CDR2 FYNNEI. This CDR3 is CASREQGVNYNEQFF. CDR3 nucleotides: TGTGCCAGCAGAGAACAGGGGGTGAACTACAATGAGCAGTTCTTC. Supplemented by reference TRBV2 and TRBJ2-1, the full variable domain reads EPEVTQTPSHQVTQMGQEVILRCVPISNHLYFYWYRQILGQKVEFLVSFYNNEISEKSEIFDDQFSVERPDGSNFTLKIRSTKLEDSAMYFCASREQGVNYNEQFFGPGTRLTVL.

The genes are TRBV7-8 and TRBJ1-4, with a tentative D call TRBD1 (5 bases). V lost 5 bases to trimming and J lost 10 bases, with 17 bases between them. This CDR3 has 14 residues. CDR1 and CDR2 (germline): SGHVS, FQNEAQ. The CDR3 is CASSLGRGERKLFF. The CDR3 DNA reads TGTGCCAGCAGCCTCGGACGGGGGGAGCGAAAACTGTTTTTT.

V usage is TRBV7-9 and J usage is TRBJ1-1; D remains ambiguous. The CDR3 runs to 11 residues. Trimming left V 5 bases short and J 8 bases short, with 9 bases between. The germline gives CDR1 SEHNR, CDR2 FQNEAQ (reference sequence). CDR3 sequence (DNA): TGTGCCAGCAGCCTCGGGAACGAAGCTTTCTTT. Encoded protein: CASSLGNEAFF. The full variable domain, its missing parts supplied by reference TRBV7-9 and TRBJ1-1, is DTGVSQNPRHKITKRGQNVTFRCDPISEHNRLYWYRQTLGQGPEFLTYFQNEAQLEKSRLLSDRFSAERPKGSFSTLEIQRTEQGDSAMYLCASSLGNEAFFGQGTRLTVV.

In nucleotides, the CDR3 is TGTGCCAGCAGCCGCCGGACTAGCGGGGACCAAGAGACCCAGTACTTC. This encodes CASSRRTSGDQETQYF. This sequence joins TRBV3-1 (or the pseudogene TRBV3-2) and TRBJ2-5; 12 nucleotides agree with TRBD2. Per the germline V gene, CDR1 is LGHDT and CDR2 is YNNKEL (reference sequence). CDR3 length equals 16 residues. With V trimmed by 4 bases and J by 0 bases, 3 bases remained unmatched.

The chain recombines TRBV11-2 with TRBJ1-2, with TRBD1 identical over 7 bases. This CDR3 has 13 residues. V trimming: 4 bases; J trimming: 7 bases; junction bases outside the gene matches: 6. Germline V gives CDR1 SGHAT, CDR2 FQNNGV. The CDR3 DNA is TGTGCCAGCAGCTACGACAGGGCAGGTGGCTACACCTTC. Encoded protein: CASSYDRAGGYTF.

This clone came up once. The chain recombines TRBV6-5 with TRBJ2-3, with 7 bases fitting TRBD2. Losses at the gene ends were 5 bases for V and 1 base for J; bases not matched to a gene: 0. This CDR3 contains 13 residues. Germline CDR1 is MNHEY and CDR2 is SVGAGI. CDR3 coding DNA: TGTGCCAGCAGTCGGGGGGGCACAGATACGCAGTATTTT. It codes for CASSRGGTDTQYF.

The CDR3 coding sequence is TGCGCCAGCAGCTTGGAGACAGGGGGGAAGGAAAAACTGTTTTTT. It translates to CASSLETGGKEKLFF. This chain links TRBV5-1 with TRBJ1-4, with 9 bases fitting TRBD1. Germline CDR1 SGHRS, CDR2 YFSETQ. CDR3 length: 15 amino acids. V was clipped by 0 bases and J by 8 bases; unmatched bases: 5.

The chain combines TRBV11-2 with TRBJ2-7; a weak D match, TRBD2 (5 bases). Germline V gene sequence: CDR1 SGHAT, CDR2 FQNNGV. Trimming took off 3 bases at V and 0 bases at J, with 6 bases between the two ends. The CDR3 spans 13 residues. CDR3 amino acids: CASSFSDSYEQYF. The CDR3 DNA reads TGTGCCAGCAGCTTTAGCGACTCCTACGAGCAGTACTTC.

This clone appeared once. The chain employs TRBV6-5 and TRBJ2-3; 10 nucleotides align to TRBD2. This CDR3 is 15 amino acids long. With V trimmed by 10 bases and J by 1 base, 8 bases remained unmatched. Germline loops: CDR1 MNHEY, CDR2 SVGAGI. Here the CDR3 reads CATERGGAGTDTQYF. The DNA for the CDR3 is TGTGCCACCGAGCGGGGGGGCGCGGGCACAGATACGCAGTATTTT.